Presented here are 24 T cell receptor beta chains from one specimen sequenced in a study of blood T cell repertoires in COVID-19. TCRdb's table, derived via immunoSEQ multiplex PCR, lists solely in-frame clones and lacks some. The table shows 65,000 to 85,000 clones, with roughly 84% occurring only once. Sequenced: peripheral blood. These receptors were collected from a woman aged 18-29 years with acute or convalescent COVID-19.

CDR3 in DNA: TGCAGTGCTAGTAGGCGGGGAGGTGGGATGAACACTGAAGCTTTCTTT. Translated: CSASRRGGGMNTEAFF. The genes are TRBV20-1 and TRBJ1-1, with D unresolved. Per germline, CDR1 DFQATT and CDR2 SNEGSKA (reference sequence). CDR3 length: 16 amino acids. V was cut by 3 bases and J by 0 bases, with 17 bases left in between.

The CDR3 reads CASSRRGTGEEKLFF. In DNA form, the CDR3 reads TGCGCCAGCAGCCGCCGTGGGACAGGGGAAGAAAAACTGTTTTTT. The rearrangement joins TRBV5-1 to TRBJ1-4, with 10 bases fitting TRBD1. After removal of 4 bases from V and 8 bases from J, the junction contained 8 bases not matched to a gene. The length of the CDR3 is 15 residues. Germline V gives CDR1 SGHRS, CDR2 YFSETQ. Drawing the rest from reference TRBV5-1 and TRBJ1-4, the complete variable domain is KAGVTQTPRYLIKTRGQQVTLSCSPISGHRSVSWYQQTPGQGLQFLFEYFSETQRNKGNFPGRFSGRQFSNSRSEMNVSTLELGDSALYLCASSRRGTGEEKLFFGSGTQLSVL.

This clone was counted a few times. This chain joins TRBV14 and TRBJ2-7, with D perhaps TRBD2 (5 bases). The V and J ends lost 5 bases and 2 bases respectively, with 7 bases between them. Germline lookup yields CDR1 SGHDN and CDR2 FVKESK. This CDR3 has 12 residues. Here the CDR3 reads CASSSSTYEQYF. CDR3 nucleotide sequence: TGTGCCAGCAGCTCTAGCACCTACGAGCAGTACTTC.

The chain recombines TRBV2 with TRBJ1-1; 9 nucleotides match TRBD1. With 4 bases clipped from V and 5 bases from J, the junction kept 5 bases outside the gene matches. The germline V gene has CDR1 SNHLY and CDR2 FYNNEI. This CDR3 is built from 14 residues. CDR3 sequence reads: CASSAGTGLTEAFF. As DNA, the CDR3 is TGTGCCAGCAGTGCCGGGACAGGGCTGACTGAAGCTTTCTTT. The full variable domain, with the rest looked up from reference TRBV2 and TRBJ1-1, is EPEVTQTPSHQVTQMGQEVILRCVPISNHLYFYWYRQILGQKVEFLVSFYNNEISEKSEIFDDQFSVERPDGSNFTLKIRSTKLEDSAMYFCASSAGTGLTEAFFGQGTRLTVV.

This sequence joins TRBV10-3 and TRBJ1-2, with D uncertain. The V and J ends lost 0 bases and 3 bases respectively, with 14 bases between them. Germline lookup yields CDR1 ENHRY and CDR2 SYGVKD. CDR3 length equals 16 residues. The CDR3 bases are TGTGCCATCAGTGAGTCGGGTGGAGACTCATACTATGGCTACACCTTC. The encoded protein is CAISESGGDSYYGYTF.

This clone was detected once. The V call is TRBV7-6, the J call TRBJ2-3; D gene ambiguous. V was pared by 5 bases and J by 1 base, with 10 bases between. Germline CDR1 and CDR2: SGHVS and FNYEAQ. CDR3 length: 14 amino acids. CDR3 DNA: TGTGCCAGCAGCGCCAAGACTGGCACAGATACGCAGTATTTT. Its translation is CASSAKTGTDTQYF.

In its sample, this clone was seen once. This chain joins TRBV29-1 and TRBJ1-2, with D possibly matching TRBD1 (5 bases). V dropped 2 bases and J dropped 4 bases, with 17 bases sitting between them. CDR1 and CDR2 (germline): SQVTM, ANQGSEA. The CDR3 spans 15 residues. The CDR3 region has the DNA TGCAGCGTTGAAATAAATAGGCCCGGGGGCTATGGCTACACCTTC. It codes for CSVEINRPGGYGYTF.

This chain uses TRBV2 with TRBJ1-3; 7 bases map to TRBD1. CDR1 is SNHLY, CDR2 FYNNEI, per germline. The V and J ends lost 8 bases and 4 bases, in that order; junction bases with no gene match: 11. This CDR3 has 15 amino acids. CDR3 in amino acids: CASRDSRASGNTIYF. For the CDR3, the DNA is TGTGCCAGCCGGGACAGCCGGGCGTCGGGAAACACCATATATTTT.

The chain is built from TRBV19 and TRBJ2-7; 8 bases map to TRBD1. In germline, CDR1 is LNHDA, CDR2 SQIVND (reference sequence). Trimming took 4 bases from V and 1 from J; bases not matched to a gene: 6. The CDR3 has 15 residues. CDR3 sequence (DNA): TGTGCCAGTAGTACCCGGACAGGGCGATCCTACGAGCAGTACTTC. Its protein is CASSTRTGRSYEQYF.

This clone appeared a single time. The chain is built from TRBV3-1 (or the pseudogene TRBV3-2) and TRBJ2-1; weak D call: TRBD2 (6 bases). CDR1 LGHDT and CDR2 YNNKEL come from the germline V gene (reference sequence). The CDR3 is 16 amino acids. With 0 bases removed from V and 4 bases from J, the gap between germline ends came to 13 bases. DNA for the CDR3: TGTGCCAGCAGCCAAGATCGGGCAAGCGGGTACAATGAGCAGTTCTTC. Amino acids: CASSQDRASGYNEQFF.

The CDR3 protein is CSVASAGTEAFF. For the CDR3, the DNA is TGCAGCGTTGCGTCCGCGGGAACTGAAGCTTTCTTT. This chain connects TRBV29-1 to TRBJ1-1; D remains ambiguous. Trimming removed 4 bases at V and 5 bases at J, with 11 bases between. This CDR3 is built from 12 residues. Germline lookup yields CDR1 SQVTM and CDR2 ANQGSEA.

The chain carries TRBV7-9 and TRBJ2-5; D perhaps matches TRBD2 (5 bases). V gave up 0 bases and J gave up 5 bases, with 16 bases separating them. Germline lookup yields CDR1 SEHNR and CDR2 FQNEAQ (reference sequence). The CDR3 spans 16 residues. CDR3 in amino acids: CASSLATGGRGETQYF. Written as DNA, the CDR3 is TGTGCCAGCAGCTTAGCGACGGGCGGCAGAGGGGAGACCCAGTACTTC. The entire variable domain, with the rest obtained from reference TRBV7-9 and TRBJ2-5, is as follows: DTGVSQNPRHKITKRGQNVTFRCDPISEHNRLYWYRQTLGQGPEFLTYFQNEAQLEKSRLLSDRFSAERPKGSFSTLEIQRTEQGDSAMYLCASSLATGGRGETQYFGPGTRLLVL.

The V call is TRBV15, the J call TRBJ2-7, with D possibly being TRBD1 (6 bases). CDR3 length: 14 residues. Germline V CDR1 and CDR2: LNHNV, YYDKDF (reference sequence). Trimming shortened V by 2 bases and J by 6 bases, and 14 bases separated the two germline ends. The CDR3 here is CATSRNRDISEQYF. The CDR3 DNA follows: TGTGCCACCAGCAGAAACCGGGACATATCCGAGCAGTACTTC.

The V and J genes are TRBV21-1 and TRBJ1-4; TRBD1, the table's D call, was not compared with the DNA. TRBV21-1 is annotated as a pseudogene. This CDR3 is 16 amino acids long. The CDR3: CASRGAPGTSNEKLFF. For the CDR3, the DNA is TGTGCCAGCAGGGGGGCCCCCGGGACCTCTAATGAAAAACTGTTTTTT.

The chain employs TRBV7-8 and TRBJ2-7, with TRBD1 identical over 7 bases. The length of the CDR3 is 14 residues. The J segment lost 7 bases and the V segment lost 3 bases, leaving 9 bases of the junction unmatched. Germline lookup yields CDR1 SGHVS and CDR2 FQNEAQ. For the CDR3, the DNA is TGTGCCAGCAGCTTCCGACAGGGTGGATGGGAGCAGTACTTC. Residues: CASSFRQGGWEQYF.

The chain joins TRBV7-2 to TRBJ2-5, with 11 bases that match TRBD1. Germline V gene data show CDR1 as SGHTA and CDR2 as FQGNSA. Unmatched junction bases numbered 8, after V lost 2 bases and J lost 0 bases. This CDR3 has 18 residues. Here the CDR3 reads CASSLFWDRGKDQETQYF. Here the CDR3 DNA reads TGTGCCAGCAGCTTATTCTGGGACAGGGGGAAAGACCAAGAGACCCAGTACTTC.

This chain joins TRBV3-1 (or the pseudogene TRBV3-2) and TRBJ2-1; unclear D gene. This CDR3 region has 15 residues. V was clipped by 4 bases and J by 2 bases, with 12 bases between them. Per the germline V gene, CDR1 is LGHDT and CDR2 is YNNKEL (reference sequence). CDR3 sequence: CASSPNLLPYNEQFF. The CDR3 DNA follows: TGTGCCAGCAGCCCAAACTTACTCCCCTACAATGAGCAGTTCTTC.

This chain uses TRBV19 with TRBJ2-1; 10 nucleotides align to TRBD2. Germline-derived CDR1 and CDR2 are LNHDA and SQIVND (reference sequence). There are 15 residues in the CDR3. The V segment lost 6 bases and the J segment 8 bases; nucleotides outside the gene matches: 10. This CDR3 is CASSTQAGGRYEQFF. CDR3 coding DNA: TGTGCCAGTAGCACCCAAGCGGGAGGGAGGTATGAGCAGTTCTTC.

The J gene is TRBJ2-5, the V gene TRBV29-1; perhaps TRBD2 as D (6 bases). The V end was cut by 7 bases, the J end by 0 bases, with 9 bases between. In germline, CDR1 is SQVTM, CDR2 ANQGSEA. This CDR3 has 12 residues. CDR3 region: CSGRLDQETQYF. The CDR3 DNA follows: TGCAGCGGCCGACTAGACCAAGAGACCCAGTACTTC. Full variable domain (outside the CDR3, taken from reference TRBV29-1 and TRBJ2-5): SAVISQKPSRDICQRGTSLTIQCQVDSQVTMMFWYRQQPGQSLTLIATANQGSEATYESGFVIDKFPISRPNLTFSTLTVSNMSPEDSSIYLCSGRLDQETQYFGPGTRLLVL.

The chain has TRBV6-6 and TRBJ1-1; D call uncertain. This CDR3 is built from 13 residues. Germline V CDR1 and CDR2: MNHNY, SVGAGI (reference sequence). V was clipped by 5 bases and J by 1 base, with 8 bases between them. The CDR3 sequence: CASSLDKNTEAFF. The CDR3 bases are TGTGCCAGCAGTCTCGACAAGAACACTGAAGCTTTCTTT.

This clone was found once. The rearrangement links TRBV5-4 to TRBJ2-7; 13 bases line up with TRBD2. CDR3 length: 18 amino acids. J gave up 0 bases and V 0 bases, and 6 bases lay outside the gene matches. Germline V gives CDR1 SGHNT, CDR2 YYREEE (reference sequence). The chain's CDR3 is CASSLGIGTSGTSYEQYF. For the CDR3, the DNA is TGTGCCAGCAGCTTGGGGATCGGGACTAGCGGGACCTCCTACGAGCAGTACTTC.

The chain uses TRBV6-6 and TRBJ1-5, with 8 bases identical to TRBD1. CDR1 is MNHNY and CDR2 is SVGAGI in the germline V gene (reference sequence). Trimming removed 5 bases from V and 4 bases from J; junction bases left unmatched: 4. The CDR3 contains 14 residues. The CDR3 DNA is TGTGCCAGCAGTCCGACAGGGGCGAATCAGCCCCAGCATTTT. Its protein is CASSPTGANQPQHF.

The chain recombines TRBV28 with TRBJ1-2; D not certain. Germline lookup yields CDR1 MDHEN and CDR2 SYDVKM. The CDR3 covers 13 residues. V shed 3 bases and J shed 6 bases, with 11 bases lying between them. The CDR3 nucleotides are TGTGCCAGCAGTTTTTCCCGGGTCAATGGCTACACCTTC. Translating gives CASSFSRVNGYTF.

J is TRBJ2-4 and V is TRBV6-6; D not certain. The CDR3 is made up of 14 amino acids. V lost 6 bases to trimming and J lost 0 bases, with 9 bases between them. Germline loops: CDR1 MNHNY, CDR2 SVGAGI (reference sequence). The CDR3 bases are TGTGCCAGCAGCACGGCAGGAGCCAAAAACATTCAGTACTTC. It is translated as CASSTAGAKNIQYF.